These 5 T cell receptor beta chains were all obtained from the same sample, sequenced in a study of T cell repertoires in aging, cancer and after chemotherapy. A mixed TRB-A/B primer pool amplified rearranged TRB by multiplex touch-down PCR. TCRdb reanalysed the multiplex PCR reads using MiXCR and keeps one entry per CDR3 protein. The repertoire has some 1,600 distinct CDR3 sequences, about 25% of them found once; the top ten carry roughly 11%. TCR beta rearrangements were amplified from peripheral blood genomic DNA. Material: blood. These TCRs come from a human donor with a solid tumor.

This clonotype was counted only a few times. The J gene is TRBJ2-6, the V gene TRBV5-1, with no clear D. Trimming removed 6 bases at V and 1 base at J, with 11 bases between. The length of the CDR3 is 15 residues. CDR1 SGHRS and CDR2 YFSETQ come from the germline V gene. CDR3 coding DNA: TGCGCCAGCACCCCCGACGGATCTGGGGCCAACGTCCTGACTTTC. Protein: CASTPDGSGANVLTF.

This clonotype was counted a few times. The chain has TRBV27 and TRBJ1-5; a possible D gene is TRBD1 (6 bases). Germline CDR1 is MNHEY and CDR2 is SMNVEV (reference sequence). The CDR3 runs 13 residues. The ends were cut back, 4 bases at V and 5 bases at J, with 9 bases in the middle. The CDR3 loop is CASSYGGHQPQHF. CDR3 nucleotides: TGTGCCAGCAGTTACGGGGGGCATCAGCCCCAGCATTTT.

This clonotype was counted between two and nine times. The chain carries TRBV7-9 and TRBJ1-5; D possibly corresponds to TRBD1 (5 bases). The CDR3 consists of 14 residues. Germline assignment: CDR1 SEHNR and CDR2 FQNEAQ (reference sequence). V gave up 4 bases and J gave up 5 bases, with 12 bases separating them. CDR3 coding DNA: TGTGCCAGCAGCTGGGACGGCAATCATCAGCCCCAGCATTTT. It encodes CASSWDGNHQPQHF.

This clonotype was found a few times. The DNA of the CDR3 is TGCGCCAGCAGCTTCCTAGGGGGGTACGAGCAGTACTTC. Protein: CASSFLGGYEQYF. The J gene is TRBJ2-7, the V gene TRBV5-1; D is tentatively TRBD1 or TRBD2 (6 bases each). The CDR3 sequence is 13 residues long. Trimming pared 2 bases from V and 4 bases from J, leaving 10 bases between. Germline CDR1 and CDR2: SGHRS and YFSETQ. Drawing the rest from reference TRBV5-1 and TRBJ2-7, the complete variable domain is KAGVTQTPRYLIKTRGQQVTLSCSPISGHRSVSWYQQTPGQGLQFLFEYFSETQRNKGNFPGRFSGRQFSNSRSEMNVSTLELGDSALYLCASSFLGGYEQYFGPGTRLTVT.

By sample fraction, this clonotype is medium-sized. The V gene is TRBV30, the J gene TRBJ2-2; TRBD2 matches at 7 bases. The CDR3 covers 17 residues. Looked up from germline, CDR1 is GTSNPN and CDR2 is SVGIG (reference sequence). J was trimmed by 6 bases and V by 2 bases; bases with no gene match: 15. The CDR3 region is CAWSPRVGGPRAGELFF. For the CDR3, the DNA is TGTGCCTGGAGTCCCCGGGTGGGAGGGCCTCGGGCCGGGGAGCTGTTTTTT.